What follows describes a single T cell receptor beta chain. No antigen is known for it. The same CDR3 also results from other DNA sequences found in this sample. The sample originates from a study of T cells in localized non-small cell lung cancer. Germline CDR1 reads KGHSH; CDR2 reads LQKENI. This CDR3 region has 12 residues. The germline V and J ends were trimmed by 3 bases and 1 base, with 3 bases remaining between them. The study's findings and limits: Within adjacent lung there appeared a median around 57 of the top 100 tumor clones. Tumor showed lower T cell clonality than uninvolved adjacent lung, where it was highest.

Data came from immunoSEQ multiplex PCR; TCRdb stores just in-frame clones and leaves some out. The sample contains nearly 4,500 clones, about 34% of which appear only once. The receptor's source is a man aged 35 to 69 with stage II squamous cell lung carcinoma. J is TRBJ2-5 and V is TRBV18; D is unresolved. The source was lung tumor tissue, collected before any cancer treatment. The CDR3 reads CASSPSQETQYF. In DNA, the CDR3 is TGTGCCAGCTCACCTTCCCAAGAGACCCAGTACTTC.